The 3 T cell receptor beta chains given below trace back to one sample, sequenced in a study of T-cell reconstitution after alpha-beta-depleted transplantation in children. Unique molecular identifiers featured in how the TCRbeta library was prepared. MiXCR was run by TCRdb on the PCR reads, yielding one entry per CDR3 protein. The sample includes about 640,000 distinct CDR3 sequences, approximately 15% of them seen just once. Source: PBMCs from the stem cell graft donor, taken from the stem cell graft. The receptors originated from a human donor who donated a stem cell graft to a child with acute myeloid leukemia.

Many counts were recorded for this clonotype. CDR3 residues: CASRGVYNEQFF. CDR3 sequence (DNA): TGTGCCAGCAGAGGGGTCTACAATGAGCAGTTCTTC. The chain employs TRBV6-2 or TRBV6-3 and TRBJ2-1, with a weak D call TRBD1 (5 bases). The CDR3 extends over 12 amino acids. Germline loops: CDR1 MNHEY, CDR2 SVGEGT. Trimming removed 6 bases at V and 3 bases at J, with 6 bases between.

The rearrangement uses TRBV5-6 and TRBJ2-7, with D possibly being TRBD2 (6 bases). Trimming removed 1 base at V and 0 bases at J, with 11 bases between. Germline V gene sequence: CDR1 SGHDT, CDR2 YYEEEE. The CDR3 is made up of 15 amino acids. The CDR3 reads CASSLLRDPSYEQYF. CDR3 in DNA: TGTGCCAGCAGCTTGCTGCGGGACCCCTCCTACGAGCAGTACTTC.

V and J are TRBV5-1 and TRBJ2-6; D tentatively fits TRBD1 or TRBD2 (6 bases each). Per germline, CDR1 SGHRS and CDR2 YFSETQ. This CDR3 has 19 residues. V was pared by 1 base and J by 0 bases, with 17 bases between. The CDR3 DNA sequence: TGCGCCAGCAGCTTGATCCGGGGGCAATCACCCTCTGGGGCCAACGTCCTGACTTTC. Translated: CASSLIRGQSPSGANVLTF.